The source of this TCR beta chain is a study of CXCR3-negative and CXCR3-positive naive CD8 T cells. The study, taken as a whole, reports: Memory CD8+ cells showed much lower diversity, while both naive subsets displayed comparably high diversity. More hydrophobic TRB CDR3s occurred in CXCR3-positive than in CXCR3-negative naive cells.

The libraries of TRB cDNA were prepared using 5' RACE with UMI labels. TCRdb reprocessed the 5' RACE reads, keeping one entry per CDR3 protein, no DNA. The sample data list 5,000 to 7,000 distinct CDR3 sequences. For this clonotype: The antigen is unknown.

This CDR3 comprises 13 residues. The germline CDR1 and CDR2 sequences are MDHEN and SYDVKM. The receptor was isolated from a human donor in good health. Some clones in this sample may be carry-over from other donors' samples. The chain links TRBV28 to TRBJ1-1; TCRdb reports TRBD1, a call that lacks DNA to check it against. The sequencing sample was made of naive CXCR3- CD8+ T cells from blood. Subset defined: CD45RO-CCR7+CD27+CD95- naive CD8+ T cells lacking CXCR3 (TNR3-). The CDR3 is CASTLTVNTEAFF.